A single sample gave rise to the 17 T cell receptor beta chains below, sequenced in a study of T cells after posttransplantation cyclophosphamide. TCRdb's table, derived via immunoSEQ multiplex PCR, lists solely in-frame clones and lacks some. The sample has about 37,000 clones, none seen only once. Sequenced material: PBMCs. These receptors were taken from a young man in good health and a related stem cell transplant donor.

This clone was detected only a few times. The chain joins TRBV4-3 to TRBJ1-2, with a weak D call TRBD1 (6 bases). V was trimmed by 4 bases and J by 7 bases, leaving 19 bases between them. This CDR3 comprises 15 residues. Germline V CDR1 and CDR2: LGHNA, YSLEER. The CDR3 spells CASSPMAGGPGGYTF. For the CDR3, the DNA is TGCGCCAGCAGCCCTATGGCCGGGGGGCCTGGTGGCTACACCTTC.

This clone was detected ten times or more. This chain joins TRBV9 and TRBJ2-1, with 9 bases that match TRBD1. CDR1 and CDR2 (germline): SGDLS, YYNGEE. This CDR3 is built from 15 residues. The trim removed 3 bases at V and 2 bases at J, leaving 3 bases unmatched. The CDR3 protein is CASSGRDRAYNEQFF. In DNA, the CDR3 is TGTGCCAGCAGCGGCCGGGACAGGGCCTACAATGAGCAGTTCTTC.

CDR3 in amino acids: CASSAGLYSNQPQHF. CDR3 bases: TGTGCCAGCAGCGCAGGACTTTATAGCAATCAGCCCCAGCATTTT. This chain links TRBV5-6 with TRBJ1-5, with no clear D. The V gene lost 4 bases and the J gene lost 0 bases, with 11 bases spanning the gap. The germline V gene has CDR1 SGHDT and CDR2 YYEEEE. The length of the CDR3 is 15 residues.

A few counts support this clone. This rearrangement joins TRBV4-3 to TRBJ1-2; TRBD1 aligns across 9 bases. CDR3 length: 15 amino acids. CDR1 is LGHNA and CDR2 is YSLEER in the germline V gene. V was clipped by 0 bases and J by 7 bases; unmatched bases: 6. The CDR3: CASSQDTGGDLGYTF. CDR3 bases: TGCGCCAGCAGCCAAGATACAGGGGGCGATCTTGGCTACACCTTC.

This clone was seen ten or more times. The V gene is TRBV5-1, the J gene TRBJ1-1; TRBD1 aligns across 10 bases. This CDR3 has 14 residues. Germline V CDR1 and CDR2: SGHRS, YFSETQ. The V and J ends lost 4 bases and 7 bases, in that order; junction bases with no gene match: 7. The CDR3 here is CASSIGQGVDEAFF. DNA for the CDR3: TGCGCCAGCAGCATAGGACAGGGGGTTGATGAAGCTTTCTTT.

In its sample, this clone was seen a few times. Here the CDR3 reads CASSSTGIQETQYF. CDR3 nucleotide sequence: TGTGCCAGCAGCTCTACAGGGATCCAAGAGACCCAGTACTTC. This chain uses TRBV5-4 with TRBJ2-5, with D tentatively TRBD1 (6 bases). Between the trimmed V and J ends, which lost 3 bases and 1 base, there was a span of 10 bases. The CDR3 is 14 amino acids. Germline lookup yields CDR1 SGHNT and CDR2 YYREEE (reference sequence).

This clone was detected ten times or more. V gene TRBV5-1 combines with J gene TRBJ1-1; 7 bases line up with TRBD1. The CDR3 consists of 15 residues. Trimming cost V 4 bases and J 2 bases; bases outside gene matches: 8. From germline, CDR1 is SGHRS and CDR2 YFSETQ. CDR3 bases: TGCGCCAGCAGCGTACCGACAGGGTTAAACACTGAAGCTTTCTTT. It codes for CASSVPTGLNTEAFF. Based on the CDR3 plus reference TRBV5-1 and TRBJ1-1, the full variable domain is KAGVTQTPRYLIKTRGQQVTLSCSPISGHRSVSWYQQTPGQGLQFLFEYFSETQRNKGNFPGRFSGRQFSNSRSEMNVSTLELGDSALYLCASSVPTGLNTEAFFGQGTRLTVV.

This clone was counted many times. As DNA, the CDR3 is TGTGCCAGCAGACCACAGGGCACCGGGGAGCTGTTTTTT. Its translation: CASRPQGTGELFF. J is TRBJ2-2 and V is TRBV7-9, with D perhaps TRBD1 (6 bases). This CDR3 has 13 residues. Deletions cut 6 bases from V and 4 bases from J, with 9 bases between. Germline-derived CDR1 and CDR2 are SEHNR and FQNEAQ (reference sequence).

The chain has TRBV6-5 and TRBJ1-2; TRBD1 aligns across 9 bases. The V gene end was trimmed by 7 bases and the J gene end by 0 bases; junction bases not matched to a gene: 6. In germline, CDR1 is MNHEY, CDR2 SVGAGI. The CDR3 extends over 15 amino acids. The CDR3 DNA follows: TGTGCCAGCAAGAACGGACAGGGGACTAACTATGGCTACACCTTC. Residues: CASKNGQGTNYGYTF.

This clone was counted ten times or more. V and J are TRBV4-3 and TRBJ2-1; 10 bases are shared with TRBD2. Losses at the gene ends were 4 bases for V and 3 bases for J; bases not matched to a gene: 0. This CDR3 comprises 14 residues. Germline V CDR1 and CDR2: LGHNA, YSLEER. CDR3 nucleotides: TGCGCCAGCAGCCTAGCGGGGGGCTACAATGAGCAGTTCTTC. Residues: CASSLAGGYNEQFF.

The chain combines TRBV7-6 with TRBJ1-1; weak D call: TRBD1 (5 bases). Germline loops: CDR1 SGHVS, CDR2 FNYEAQ. The germline V and J ends were trimmed by 1 base and 4 bases, with 10 bases remaining between them. This CDR3 spans 14 amino acids. CDR3 protein: CASSLVGGSTEAFF. For the CDR3, the DNA is TGTGCCAGCAGCTTAGTCGGGGGAAGCACTGAAGCTTTCTTT.

This clone was counted ten times or more. V and J are TRBV2 and TRBJ2-5, with TRBD1 identical over 7 bases. The CDR3 contains 14 residues. The V gene's germline CDR1 is SNHLY and CDR2 FYNNEI. V lost 6 bases and J lost 3; bases outside the gene matches: 7. In nucleotides, the CDR3 is TGTGCCAGCAGGCAGGGGGAAGGAAAAGAGACCCAGTACTTC. This translates into CASRQGEGKETQYF.

This clone was counted ten times or more. The chain combines TRBV28 with TRBJ1-1, with a tentative D call TRBD1 (6 bases). This CDR3 has 11 residues. Trimming stripped 3 bases from V and 10 bases from J, with 9 bases between. Germline V gene lookup returns CDR1 MDHEN and CDR2 SYDVKM. The CDR3 DNA is TGTGCCAGCAGTTTCGTGGGGGCAGCTTTCTTT. This encodes CASSFVGAAFF. Combining the CDR3 with reference TRBV28 and TRBJ1-1 gives the whole variable domain DVKVTQSSRYLVKRTGEKVFLECVQDMDHENMFWYRQDPGLGLRLIYFSYDVKMKEKGDIPEGYSVSREKKERFSLILESASTNQTSMYLCASSFVGAAFFGQGTRLTVV.

At least ten counts were recorded for this clone. Compared with germline, one end of the junction differs, possibly owing to a read error. The CDR3 is CASTLTPGAYNEQFF. The CDR3 DNA follows: TGTGCCAGCACCTTAACCCCGGGGGCCTACAATGAGCAGTTCTTC. The chain employs TRBV7-9 and TRBJ2-1; weak D call: TRBD2 (6 bases). CDR1 and CDR2 from the germline V gene are SEHNR and FQNEAQ (reference sequence). This CDR3 contains 15 residues.

This clone was observed at least ten times. The rearrangement uses TRBV5-4 and TRBJ1-2; 7 nucleotides line up with TRBD1. Germline V gives CDR1 SGHNT, CDR2 YYREEE (reference sequence). The trim removed 4 bases at V and 8 bases at J, leaving 5 bases unmatched. The length of the CDR3 is 12 residues. CDR3 region: CASSTDRTGYTF. CDR3 sequence (DNA): TGTGCCAGCAGCACGGACAGGACAGGCTACACCTTC.

This clone came up many times. The chain couples TRBV7-9 to TRBJ1-3; D possibly corresponds to TRBD1 (5 bases). The CDR3 spans 16 residues. From germline, CDR1 is SEHNR and CDR2 FQNEAQ (reference sequence). Trimming removed 3 bases at V and 0 bases at J, with 12 bases between. CDR3 amino acids: CASSFDSRYSGNTIYF. DNA of the CDR3: TGTGCCAGCAGCTTCGACAGCCGATACTCTGGAAACACCATATATTTT.

V usage is TRBV9 and J usage is TRBJ2-3; no firm D call. V was cut by 0 bases and J by 5 bases, with 16 bases left in between. Germline values: CDR1 SGDLS, CDR2 YYNGEE. The CDR3 loop spans 16 amino acids. The CDR3, as DNA: TGTGCCAGCAGCGTAGTCGGAGACCCTCCGGGAGATACGCAGTATTTT. It specifies CASSVVGDPPGDTQYF.